This TCR beta chain was found in a study of blood T cell repertoires in COVID-19. Study-level information: Sites across the United States, Italy and Spain contributed samples from acute and convalescent COVID-19. In each case, the material was cDNA or gDNA derived from T cells, B-cell-depleted T cells, or PBMCs.

Authors' data handling: By means of reference gene primer amplification, nucleated cell counts were estimated. TCRdb's table, derived via immunoSEQ multiplex PCR, lists solely in-frame clones and lacks some. D and trimming come from the DNA, and the V and J calls and clone size come from that table. The sample lists roughly 29,000 clones; around 89% were seen once. The CDR3 is made up of 14 amino acids. Trimming shortened V by 4 bases and J by 0 bases, and 6 bases separated the two germline ends. Germline V gene lookup returns CDR1 SNHLY and CDR2 FYNNEI. The rearrangement uses TRBV2 and TRBJ2-2; D uncertain. The TCR originated in a human donor in a cohort sampled during active COVID-19. Specimen: peripheral blood. In nucleotides, the CDR3 is TGTGCCAGCAGTGCACAAACGAACACCGGGGAGCTGTTTTTT. This codes for CASSAQTNTGELFF.